This TCR beta chain comes out of a study of shared clonotypes between healthy human individuals (TCRdb year 2020). Looking at the study overall: The cohort comprised a couple of women and a few men aged 18 to 49 years. For each donor, CD4 naive and CD4 memory were each given three plates, CD8 naive was given two plates, and CD8 memory was given one plate. To estimate repertoire size and how much clonotype sharing occurs between individuals, the study deeply sequenced the blood TCR repertoires of 4 to 6 healthy adults. Different laboratories and diverse techniques were used to prepare libraries and sequence TCR repertoires, to increase sequencing depth and limit assay-specific biases. Per donor, leukapheresis produced somewhere between about 0.85 and 10 billion PBMCs.

Using the deep immunoSEQ assay, multiplex PCR amplified TCR CDR3 regions from genomic DNA. Extracted genomic DNA from each cell subset was spread evenly across all wells of several immunoSEQ 96-well plates, with each plate serving as a replicate. For sorted subsets, each replicate PCR was loaded with roughly 190 ng genomic DNA, equivalent to 32,000 or so T cell genomes. Purified libraries were measured with a Qubit 3.0 fluorometer, size-checked on a Bioanalyzer 2100, and measured again with the KAPA Library Quantification kit. Each immunoSEQ 96-well plate was sequenced on its own single-read 150-cycle Illumina NextSeq 550 flow cell. The original pipeline was this. Because the immunoSEQ output held only junctional sequences and lacked quality scores, the filtering could not match the filtering applied to full-length reads. Sequences were annotated with PyIR, a Python wrapper for IgBLAST v1.9, using IMGT germline references to assign V/J genes and CDR3. Reads were removed for weak V/J assignments (E-value above 1e-6), missing CDR3, stop codons, out-of-frame junctions, or ambiguous translated residues. V3J clonotypes were defined as sequences sharing the same inferred V gene, J gene, and CDR3 amino acid sequence. Percentage overlap between repertoires was computed as shared unique clonotypes divided by the size of the smaller repertoire. Richness of each repertoire was evaluated using RTK rarefaction, the Chao1 estimator, and Recon v2.1 estimates of unobserved clonotypes. Generation probabilities were computed with OLGA for all TCRbeta clonotypes obtained by the gDNA method from several donors. TCRdb obtained this table from immuneACCESS and retained in-frame rearrangements with V and J assigned. These tables miss some clones; where compared with another copy, unresolved V genes account for less than half of the shortfall, and the remainder is unexplained. V and J calls and clone size are given by that table; D and trimming were obtained from the DNA. Counted in this sample were 1.6 million or so clones; roughly 96% of them appeared once. Clones ranked in the top ten supply roughly 1.1% of the sample.

Details on this clone: Its antigen remains unidentified. No much larger clone exists at a distance of one base, and base qualities are not known.

General conclusions and limits of the study: Estimated clonotype richness was generally larger for naive than for memory subsets. Sampling was restricted to blood, and TCR repertoires in tissue are likely to differ from TCR repertoires in blood. Compared with non-shared clonotypes, the clonotypes found in all four sorted-subset donors had higher generation probabilities. Incomplete sequencing was indicated by rarefaction of sorted-subset datasets, despite the large sequencing depth. Based on pairwise subsampling, the degree of clonotype sharing among donors was expected to be affected by sequencing depth. Across a handful of donors, approximately 4.6% of naive CD4, roughly 3.3% of naive CD8, 2.3% of memory CD4, and approximately 0.4% of memory CD8 clonotypes were shared. Because the study included only a small number of donors, the genetic and exposure-history diversity represented was limited.

The donors were healthy, HIV-negative adults with no recently reported acute infections or vaccinations. Every donor was a Caucasian adult residing in Nashville, Tennessee, USA. CD4+ T cells were enriched through magnetic negative selection, after which naive cells were positively selected on CD45RA and the remaining negative fraction served as the memory subset. Blood was collected by leukapheresis, and PBMCs were isolated by Ficoll-Histopaque density gradient centrifugation and then cryopreserved in liquid nitrogen vapor phase. Analytical flow cytometry was used to check the purity and quantity of every magnetically sorted T cell population. Genomic DNA was isolated from every sorted fraction and measured by UV absorbance on a Nanodrop 2000c. The receptor was derived from a man under 40 in good health. The source material was naive CD4+ T cells sorted from blood. According to the study, the label for this sample's cell subset or site signals: CD45RA+ positively selected.

The DNA sequence follows: TGTGCCAGCAGCTTAAACAGAAACACAGATACGCAGTATTTT. It translates to CASSLNRNTDTQYF. The chain links TRBV11-2 with TRBJ2-3; no D segment can be confidently identified. V and J lose 2 bases and 2 bases, and a span of 8 bases separates them. Spanning cysteine to phenylalanine, the CDR3 consists of 14 amino acids. This entry keeps only the CDR3 DNA: 42 bases, framed from base 1. CDR1 and CDR2 are drawn from the germline V gene: SGHAT, FQNNGV.